This T cell receptor (beta chain) was recorded in a study of cytomegalovirus exposure and HLA in healthy donors. About this clone: Antigen: not known.

From germline, CDR1 is MGHDK and CDR2 SYGVNS. The V and J ends lost 7 bases and 1 base, in that order; junction bases with no gene match: 2. There are 13 residues in the CDR3. TCRdb keeps only in-frame clones here, not all; method: immunoSEQ multiplex PCR. The repertoire holds some 150,000 clones, with about 82% as singletons. Study-level points and caveats: In vitro work confirmed that a few CMV-associated chains recognize CMV antigens. The investigators catalogued 150 or so TCR beta chains as cytomegalovirus-associated. Most TCR sequences proved rare, with some public TCRs found in many donors.

Sequenced sample: PBMCs. This clonotype was sampled from a human donor in good health. This chain links TRBV25-1 with TRBJ2-3, with TRBD1 identical over 7 bases. The chain's CDR3 is CASIGQGTDTQYF. The DNA of the CDR3 is TGTGCCAGCATCGGACAGGGCACAGATACGCAGTATTTT.